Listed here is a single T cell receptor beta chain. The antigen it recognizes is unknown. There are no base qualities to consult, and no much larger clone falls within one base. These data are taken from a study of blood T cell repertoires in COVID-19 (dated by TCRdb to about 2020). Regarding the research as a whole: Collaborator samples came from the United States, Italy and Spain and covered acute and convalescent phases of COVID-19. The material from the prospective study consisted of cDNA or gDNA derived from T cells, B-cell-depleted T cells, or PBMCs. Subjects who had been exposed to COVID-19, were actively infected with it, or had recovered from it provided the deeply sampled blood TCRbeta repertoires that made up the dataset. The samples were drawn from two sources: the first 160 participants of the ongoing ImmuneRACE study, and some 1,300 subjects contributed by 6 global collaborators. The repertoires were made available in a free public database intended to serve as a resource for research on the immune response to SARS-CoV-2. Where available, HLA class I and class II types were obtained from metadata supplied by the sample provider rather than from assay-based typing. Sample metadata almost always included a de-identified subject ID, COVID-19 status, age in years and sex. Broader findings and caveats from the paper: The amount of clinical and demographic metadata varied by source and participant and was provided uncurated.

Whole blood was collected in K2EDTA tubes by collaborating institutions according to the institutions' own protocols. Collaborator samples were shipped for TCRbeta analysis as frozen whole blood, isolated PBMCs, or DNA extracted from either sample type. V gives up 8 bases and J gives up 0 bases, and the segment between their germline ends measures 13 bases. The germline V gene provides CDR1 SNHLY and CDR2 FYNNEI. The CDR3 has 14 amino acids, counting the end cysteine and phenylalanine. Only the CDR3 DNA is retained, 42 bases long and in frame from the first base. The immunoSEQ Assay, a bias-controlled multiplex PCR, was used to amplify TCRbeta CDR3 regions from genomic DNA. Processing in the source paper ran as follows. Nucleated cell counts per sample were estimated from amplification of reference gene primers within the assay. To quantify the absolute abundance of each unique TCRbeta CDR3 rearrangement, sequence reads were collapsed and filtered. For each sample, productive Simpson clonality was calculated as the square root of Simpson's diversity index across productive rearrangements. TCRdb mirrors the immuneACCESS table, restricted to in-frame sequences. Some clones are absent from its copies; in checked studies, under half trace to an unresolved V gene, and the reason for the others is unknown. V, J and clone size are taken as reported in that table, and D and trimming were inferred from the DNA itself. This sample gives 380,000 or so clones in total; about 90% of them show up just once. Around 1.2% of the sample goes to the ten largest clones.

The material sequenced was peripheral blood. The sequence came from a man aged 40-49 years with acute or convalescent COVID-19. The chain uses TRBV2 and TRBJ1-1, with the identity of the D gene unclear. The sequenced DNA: TGTGCCAGCGCCTCCCCGGGTCTGAACACTGAAGCTTTCTTT. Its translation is CASASPGLNTEAFF.